One T cell receptor (beta chain) is described in this entry. The entry originates in a study of CD8 T cells in Susac syndrome. Turning to the study itself: When blood was drawn, the patients with Susac syndrome were therapy-naive, on corticosteroids, or on intravenous immunoglobulin alone.

RNA was extracted with the RNeasy kit, and a quantity of roughly 0.5 to 1 ug was reverse transcribed using random hexamers. Amplification of TCR beta CDR3 across 54 Vbeta and 13 Jbeta was performed with immunoSEQ multiplex PCR. TCRdb analysed the immunoSEQ multiplex PCR reads with MiXCR anew, one entry per CDR3 protein. This sample has 95,000 to 150,000 distinct CDR3 sequences, with approximately 96% found just once. The ends lost 4 bases at V and 4 bases at J; junction bases unmatched: 6. This CDR3 contains 17 residues. CDR1 is SGHRS and CDR2 is YFSETQ in the germline V gene. As judged by recently defined diagnostic criteria, patients with Susac syndrome had definite or probable disease.

The chain employs TRBV5-1 and TRBJ2-2; 14 positions agree with TRBD2. Sequencing input: CD4+ T cells from PBMCs. This clonotype was obtained from a human donor with Susac syndrome. The CDR3 nucleotides read TGCGCCAGCAGCAAGGGACTAGCGGGAGTGAGCACCGGGGAGCTGTTTTTT. It translates to CASSKGLAGVSTGELFF.